This TCR beta chain comes out of a study of T-cell memory formation after mild COVID-19. 5'RACE primed from the constant segment yielded TCR alpha and TCR beta cDNA libraries bearing sample barcodes and UMIs. TCRdb reanalysed the 5' RACE reads using MiXCR and keeps one entry per CDR3 protein. The top ten hold just over 2% of the sample, which has some 150,000 distinct CDR3 sequences, about 5.5% seen once. The table lists this clonotype with a few counts. Its target is not known. Overall study findings and caveats: Among contracting clones, CD4+ were mainly CM/EM and CD8+ enriched in EMRA. Researchers found some responding clones in pre-infection memory, a sign that cross-reactive memory joined. Among clones peaking at day 37 in the second wave, SARS-CoV-2 specificity remained unconfirmed.

The germline gives CDR1 SNHLY, CDR2 FYNNEI. The CDR3 loop spans 11 amino acids. The V and J ends lost 8 bases and 2 bases respectively, with 4 bases between them. The receptor was derived from an adult woman who had mild COVID-19 (a few samples of this study predate the infection). Cell type and time point are not known. The sequenced material came from PBMCs or a T cell subset sorted from them (not recorded which). V usage is TRBV2 and J usage is TRBJ2-1, with D uncertain. This CDR3 reads CASGPYNEQFF. CDR3 DNA sequence: TGTGCCAGCGGTCCCTACAATGAGCAGTTCTTC. Together with reference TRBV2 and TRBJ2-1, the CDR3 gives the full variable domain: EPEVTQTPSHQVTQMGQEVILRCVPISNHLYFYWYRQILGQKVEFLVSFYNNEISEKSEIFDDQFSVERPDGSNFTLKIRSTKLEDSAMYFCASGPYNEQFFGPGTRLTVL.